What follows are 10 T cell receptor beta chains derived from one specimen sequenced in a study of T cell responses to AZD1222 COVID-19 vaccine. Only in-frame clones appear in the TCRdb table, and some are missing; sequencing was by immunoSEQ multiplex PCR. The sample lists 130,000 to 150,000 clones, around 83% seen once, with less than 6% in the top ten. Specimen: peripheral blood, collected 28 days after the second AZD1222 dose. Receptors originate from an adult who received the AZD1222 COVID-19 vaccine.

This chain links TRBV6-5 with TRBJ1-5; D call uncertain. V dropped 2 bases and J dropped 3 bases, with 8 bases sitting between them. Germline V gene lookup returns CDR1 MNHEY and CDR2 SVGAGI. This CDR3 contains 14 residues. This CDR3 reads CASSYAQFNQPQHF. The CDR3 region has the DNA TGTGCCAGCAGTTACGCACAGTTCAATCAGCCCCAGCATTTT.

This rearrangement joins TRBV28 to TRBJ1-2; D might be TRBD1 (5 bases). Germline CDR1 and CDR2: MDHEN and SYDVKM. Trimming removed 7 bases from V and 5 bases from J, with 17 bases in between. The CDR3 consists of 14 residues. The CDR3 DNA sequence: TGTGCCAGCATCCCACCTGCGGGGCAGTATGGCTACACCTTC. Translated: CASIPPAGQYGYTF.

V gene TRBV6-6 combines with J gene TRBJ1-4; no clear D. V lost 1 base and J 7 bases, leaving 16 bases between the germline ends. The CDR3 is made up of 16 amino acids. Germline CDR1 and CDR2: MNHNY and SVGAGI (reference sequence). In DNA form, the CDR3 reads TGTGCCAGCAGTTACTACCCCGCCGTCACGGGTGAAAAACTGTTTTTT. Its protein product is CASSYYPAVTGEKLFF.

The chain is built from TRBV15 and TRBJ1-4; D unresolved. The CDR3 sequence is 17 residues long. Between the trimmed V and J ends, which lost 5 bases and 0 bases, there was a span of 16 bases. Germline V lookup: CDR1 LNHNV, CDR2 YYDKDF (reference sequence). CDR3 in amino acids: CATSGRMSRTTNEKLFF. As DNA, the CDR3 is TGTGCCACCAGCGGACGTATGTCGAGGACAACTAATGAAAAACTGTTTTTT.

The genes are TRBV7-9 and TRBJ2-4; D remains ambiguous. The V and J ends lost 5 bases and 1 base respectively, with 9 bases between them. The CDR3 extends over 14 amino acids. Germline V gene sequence: CDR1 SEHNR, CDR2 FQNEAQ (reference sequence). The CDR3 sequence is CASSHPGAKNIQYF. In DNA, the CDR3 is TGTGCCAGCAGCCATCCAGGCGCCAAAAACATTCAGTACTTC. Full variable domain (rest looked up from reference TRBV7-9 and TRBJ2-4): DTGVSQNPRHKITKRGQNVTFRCDPISEHNRLYWYRQTLGQGPEFLTYFQNEAQLEKSRLLSDRFSAERPKGSFSTLEIQRTEQGDSAMYLCASSHPGAKNIQYFGAGTRLSVL.

The gene calls are TRBV5-1 and TRBJ2-3; 9 bases map to TRBD2. Trimming took 0 bases from V and 2 from J; bases not matched to a gene: 4. Germline assignment: CDR1 SGHRS and CDR2 YFSETQ. This CDR3 has 16 amino acids. The DNA of the CDR3 is TGCGCCAGCAGCTTGGGACTAGCGGAAACCACAGATACGCAGTATTTT. Protein sequence: CASSLGLAETTDTQYF.

The chain has TRBV23-1 and TRBJ1-1; D perhaps matches TRBD1 (6 bases). TRBV23-1 is known as an ORF, though its function is uncertain. This CDR3 contains 12 residues. Between the trimmed V and J ends, which lost 11 bases and 1 base, there was a span of 11 bases. DNA for the CDR3: TGCGCCGCCACAGGGAGGAACACTGAAGCTTTCTTT. It translates to CAATGRNTEAFF.

This clone has a single count. The CDR3 protein is CASKGRLAEAFF. CDR3 bases: TGTGCCAGCAAAGGACGGTTAGCTGAAGCTTTCTTT. The V and J genes are TRBV6-5 and TRBJ1-1; D remains unclear. Germline loops: CDR1 MNHEY, CDR2 SVGAGI. With 7 bases removed from V and 6 bases from J, the gap between germline ends came to 12 bases. This CDR3 spans 12 amino acids.

The chain uses TRBV28 and TRBJ1-4; D may be TRBD1 (5 bases). This CDR3 is 15 amino acids long. V shed 3 bases and J shed 1 base, with 9 bases lying between them. Per the germline V gene, CDR1 is MDHEN and CDR2 is SYDVKM. The CDR3 here is CASSFVGGTNEKLFF. The CDR3 nucleotides read TGTGCCAGCAGTTTCGTCGGGGGAACTAATGAAAAACTGTTTTTT.

V usage is TRBV5-1 and J usage is TRBJ2-3; the match to TRBD2 covers 8 bases. Losses at the gene ends were 4 bases for V and 3 bases for J; bases not matched to a gene: 19. CDR1 and CDR2 (germline): SGHRS, YFSETQ. This CDR3 is 19 amino acids long. CDR3 sequence reads: CASSLRTSGMVGSTDTQYF. The CDR3 DNA is TGCGCCAGCAGCCTTCGAACTAGCGGCATGGTAGGGTCTACAGATACGCAGTATTTT.